What follows describes a single T cell receptor (beta chain). The antigen is not known. This sample was taken from a study of Ad26.COV2.S vaccination and SARS-CoV-2 variants. At the level of the study: Ad26.COV2.S given intramuscularly, once or twice 56 days apart. Study-wide points: Reported findings describe substantial breadth in spike-specific CD8+ and CD4+ T cell responses following vaccination.

Germline V gives CDR1 SGHKS, CDR2 YYEKEE (reference sequence). Trimming took 3 bases from V and 4 from J, leaving 13 bases between them. CDR3 size: 14 residues. TCRdb keeps only in-frame clones here, not all; method: immunoSEQ multiplex PCR. The table lists fewer than 900,000 clones, roughly 90% of them singletons. As to treatment: around 19 received Ad26.COV2.S at low or high dose, single or two shots; five or six received placebo; per-sample allocation not given. Day 63 after the first injection of vaccine or placebo was the sampling time. Its platform was an Ad26 vector, and its expressed antigen was Wuhan-strain SARS-CoV-2 spike.

Sequenced here: peripheral blood, sampled in a trial of Ad26.COV2.S vaccine versus placebo. The chain couples TRBV5-5 to TRBJ2-5, with D possibly matching TRBD2 (6 bases). This clonotype originated in a person aged 18-60 years who received the Ad26.COV2.S COVID-19 vaccine or a placebo. DNA for the CDR3: TGTGCCAGCAGCTCCCCGCCAGCGGGAGAGACCCAGTACTTC. It yields the protein CASSSPPAGETQYF. Looking up the rest from reference TRBV5-5 and TRBJ2-5 gives the full variable domain: DAGVTQSPTHLIKTRGQQVTLRCSPISGHKSVSWYQQVLGQGPQFIFQYYEKEERGRGNFPDRFSARQFPNYSSELNVNALLLGDSALYLCASSSPPAGETQYFGPGTRLLVL.